One and the same sample provided the 21 T cell receptor beta chains below, sequenced in a study of T cells in Graves' hyperthyroidism and ophthalmopathy. Amplified regions were TCR beta CDR3 sequences from RNA transcripts. The HTBI set primed first-round TCR CDR3 RT-PCR. Each CDR3 protein is one row after TCRdb ran MiXCR on the multiplex PCR reads. In the table there are some 570,000 distinct CDR3 sequences, roughly 18% of which are singletons. Material: blood. All receptors derive from a woman between 18 and 30 years old with Graves' ophthalmopathy.

This clonotype has only a few counts. This rearrangement joins TRBV6-1 to TRBJ2-3; 9 bases map to TRBD2. V shed 7 bases, J shed 4 bases, and the junction held 9 bases outside the gene matches. CDR1 is MNHNS and CDR2 is SASEGT in the germline V gene. CDR3 length: 15 amino acids. This chain's CDR3 is CASTNSGRAADTQYF. The CDR3 DNA reads as TGTGCCAGCACCAATAGCGGGAGAGCTGCAGATACGCAGTATTTT.

The CDR3: CSARERVNSPLHF. The CDR3 nucleotides read TGCAGTGCTAGAGAGAGAGTAAATTCACCCCTCCACTTT. The rearrangement links TRBV20-1 to TRBJ1-6; D gene ambiguous. V was shortened by 0 bases and J by 7 bases, with 7 bases between the two germline ends. Germline V gives CDR1 DFQATT, CDR2 SNEGSKA (reference sequence). CDR3 length equals 13 residues.

The CDR3 coding sequence is TGTGCCACCAGTGATTTAAGGGGGGTTGAGCAGTTCTTC. Protein sequence: CATSDLRGVEQFF. The chain carries TRBV24-1 and TRBJ2-1; the D call may be TRBD1 or TRBD2 (6 bases each). CDR3 length: 13 residues. The V and J ends lost 1 base and 9 bases respectively, with 9 bases between them. The V gene's germline CDR1 is KGHDR and CDR2 SFDVKD.

This clonotype came up many times. The chain joins TRBV7-9 to TRBJ1-2; D remains unclear. Germline assignment: CDR1 SEHNR and CDR2 FQNEAQ (reference sequence). Deletions cut 5 bases from V and 9 bases from J, with 19 bases between. The CDR3 length is 14 residues. In nucleotides, the CDR3 is TGTGCCAGCAGCACACAGAGTAGTTCTATGCGCTACACCTTC. This codes for CASSTQSSSMRYTF.

The gene calls are TRBV28 and TRBJ1-5, with D perhaps matching TRBD1 (6 bases). CDR3 length: 16 residues. CDR1 and CDR2 from the germline V gene are MDHEN and SYDVKM. V gave up 9 bases and J gave up 7 bases, with 25 bases separating them. CDR3 nucleotide sequence: TGTGCCAGTAGTACTGACCGGAGGGGGTTGAGCCAGCCCCAGCATTTT. Residues: CASSTDRRGLSQPQHF. The variable domain in full, with the rest retrieved from reference TRBV28 and TRBJ1-5, is DVKVTQSSRYLVKRTGEKVFLECVQDMDHENMFWYRQDPGLGLRLIYFSYDVKMKEKGDIPEGYSVSREKKERFSLILESASTNQTSMYLCASSTDRRGLSQPQHFGDGTRLSIL.

V and J are TRBV2 and TRBJ1-4; D gene unclear. Per the germline V gene, CDR1 is SNHLY and CDR2 is FYNNEI. V shed 4 bases and J shed 8 bases, with 26 bases lying between them. The CDR3 loop spans 18 amino acids. This CDR3 reads CASSGRADELMVREKLFF. The CDR3 DNA sequence: TGTGCCAGCAGTGGCCGGGCTGATGAACTGATGGTTCGGGAAAAACTGTTTTTT.

There are a few counts of this clonotype. This sequence joins TRBV7-9 and TRBJ2-7; 10 nucleotides match TRBD1. The trim removed 5 bases at V and 2 bases at J, leaving 6 bases unmatched. Germline CDR1 and CDR2: SEHNR and FQNEAQ (reference sequence). The CDR3 totals 15 residues. The CDR3 DNA reads as TGTGCCAGCAGCGCTACCGGGACAGGGGCCTACGAGCAGTACTTC. Translated: CASSATGTGAYEQYF.

This clonotype was seen at least ten times. The J gene is TRBJ2-5, the V gene TRBV28, with D maybe TRBD1 (5 bases). This CDR3 spans 14 amino acids. From germline, CDR1 is MDHEN and CDR2 SYDVKM. V lost 5 bases to trimming and J lost 1 base, with 11 bases between them. Here the CDR3 DNA reads TGTGCCAGCAGTCGACCTAGGGGCCAAGAGACCCAGTACTTC. This translates into CASSRPRGQETQYF. The complete variable domain, with remaining parts taken from reference TRBV28 and TRBJ2-5, reads DVKVTQSSRYLVKRTGEKVFLECVQDMDHENMFWYRQDPGLGLRLIYFSYDVKMKEKGDIPEGYSVSREKKERFSLILESASTNQTSMYLCASSRPRGQETQYFGPGTRLLVL.

This clonotype was found a few times. V is TRBV5-1 and J is TRBJ1-1, with D hard to call. CDR3 length: 16 residues. Trimming took off 1 base at V and 1 base at J, with 14 bases between the two ends. CDR1 and CDR2 from the germline V gene are SGHRS and YFSETQ. The CDR3 loop is CASSLRGSRGNTEAFF. The CDR3 DNA reads TGCGCCAGCAGCTTGAGAGGGTCCCGGGGGAACACTGAAGCTTTCTTT.

This clonotype came up a few times. The genes are TRBV28 and TRBJ2-5; 9 bases are a match to TRBD1. Germline loops: CDR1 MDHEN, CDR2 SYDVKM. V shed 2 bases, J shed 12 bases, and the junction held 1 base outside the gene matches. The CDR3 length is 11 residues. This chain's CDR3 is CASSLGDREYF. In nucleotides, the CDR3 is TGTGCCAGCAGTTTAGGGGACAGGGAGTACTTC. Full variable domain (remainder filled in from reference TRBV28 and TRBJ2-5): DVKVTQSSRYLVKRTGEKVFLECVQDMDHENMFWYRQDPGLGLRLIYFSYDVKMKEKGDIPEGYSVSREKKERFSLILESASTNQTSMYLCASSLGDREYFGPGTRLLVL.

This clonotype was found many times. The chain joins TRBV2 to TRBJ2-2; D might be TRBD1 (7 bases). Trimming took 2 bases from V and 7 from J, leaving 11 bases between them. CDR1 is SNHLY, CDR2 FYNNEI, per germline. The CDR3 sequence is 14 residues long. For the CDR3, the DNA is TGTGCCAGCAGTGAACAGGGGGGTATCGGGGAGCTGTTTTTT. This encodes CASSEQGGIGELFF.

At least ten counts were recorded for this clonotype. V is TRBV28 and J is TRBJ2-5; D is unresolved. This CDR3 is 13 amino acids long. Deletions cut 3 bases from V and 14 bases from J, with 19 bases between. The germline V gene encodes CDR1 MDHEN and CDR2 SYDVKM. CDR3 DNA sequence: TGTGCCAGCAGTTTGCCCCCCAGCCTTTCGTTTTACTTC. Translation: CASSLPPSLSFYF.

This clonotype was found many times. V usage is TRBV3-1 and J usage is TRBJ1-1; 10 nucleotides match TRBD1. The CDR3 sequence is 14 residues long. CDR1 is LGHDT and CDR2 is YNNKEL in the germline V gene (reference sequence). Germline trimming cut 3 bases from V and 3 bases from J; bases unmatched to any gene: 1. The DNA of the CDR3 is TGTGCCAGCAGCCACGGGACAGGGGACACTGAAGCTTTCTTT. It encodes CASSHGTGDTEAFF.

This sequence joins TRBV4-1 and TRBJ1-4, with D unresolved. V lost 4 bases to trimming and J lost 6 bases, with 18 bases between them. CDR1 and CDR2 (germline): MGHRA, YSYEKL. CDR3 length: 16 amino acids. CDR3 coding DNA: TGCGCCAGCAGCCGACTATGGGAAGTTTCACATGAAAAACTGTTTTTT. As protein: CASSRLWEVSHEKLFF.

This chain connects TRBV4-1 to TRBJ1-6, with a possible D match to TRBD1 (6 bases). The V and J ends lost 3 bases and 8 bases respectively, with 17 bases between them. The CDR3 contains 16 residues. The germline V gene has CDR1 MGHRA and CDR2 YSYEKL. CDR3: CASSHPQGRGDSPLHF. CDR3 nucleotides: TGCGCCAGCAGCCATCCTCAGGGGAGAGGGGATTCACCCCTCCACTTT.

J is TRBJ2-3 and V is TRBV29-1, with D hard to call. The CDR3 covers 15 residues. V was cut by 5 bases and J by 1 base, with 16 bases left in between. From germline, CDR1 is SQVTM and CDR2 ANQGSEA. The CDR3: CSVPALVGRTDTQYF. CDR3 bases: TGCAGCGTTCCAGCCTTGGTGGGCCGCACAGATACGCAGTATTTT.

This clonotype was counted at least ten times. This chain joins TRBV7-9 and TRBJ1-1; D gene unclear. CDR1 and CDR2 from the germline V gene are SEHNR and FQNEAQ (reference sequence). Trimming shortened V by 4 bases and J by 3 bases, and 12 bases separated the two germline ends. The CDR3 runs to 14 residues. CDR3 bases: TGTGCCAGCAGCTGGACGGGCGAGGACACTGAAGCTTTCTTT. As protein: CASSWTGEDTEAFF.

The chain uses TRBV6-5 and TRBJ1-2, with a weak D call TRBD1 (6 bases). Germline V gene sequence: CDR1 MNHEY, CDR2 SVGAGI. Trimming shortened V by 0 bases and J by 4 bases, and 15 bases separated the two germline ends. The CDR3 is 16 residues long. CDR3 region: CASSYSRAGASYGYTF. CDR3 sequence (DNA): TGTGCCAGCAGTTACTCCCGCGCAGGGGCCTCCTATGGCTACACCTTC.

This clonotype was detected only a few times. This rearrangement joins TRBV24-1 to TRBJ2-5, with 8 bases matching TRBD1. J gave up 1 base and V 3 bases, and 6 bases lay outside the gene matches. CDR1 KGHDR and CDR2 SFDVKD come from the germline V gene. The CDR3 has 16 amino acids. In nucleotides, the CDR3 is TGTGCCACCAGTGATCGAAGGACAGGGCTCCAAGAGACCCAGTACTTC. Its translation is CATSDRRTGLQETQYF.

The chain uses TRBV20-1 and TRBJ2-2; tentative D call: TRBD2 (6 bases). The V and J ends lost 1 base and 1 base respectively, with 10 bases between them. This CDR3 is built from 15 residues. Germline assignment: CDR1 DFQATT and CDR2 SNEGSKA (reference sequence). CDR3 coding DNA: TGCAGTGCTAGAGCCGGGAGTTTGAACACCGGGGAGCTGTTTTTT. Encoded protein: CSARAGSLNTGELFF.

This clonotype was detected many times. V and J are TRBV2 and TRBJ2-5; 9 positions match TRBD2. V lost 2 bases to trimming and J lost 5 bases; unmatched junction nucleotides: 9. The CDR3 is 16 amino acids. Germline V CDR1 and CDR2: SNHLY, FYNNEI. The CDR3 reads CASSEYYSGSGETQYF. The CDR3 DNA is TGTGCCAGCAGTGAATATTATAGCGGGAGCGGGGAGACCCAGTACTTC.